What follows are 30 T cell receptor beta chains derived from one specimen sequenced in a study of T cell responses to AZD1222 COVID-19 vaccine. Profiling relied on immunoSEQ multiplex PCR, and the TCRdb table lists in-frame clones only, not all of them. The sample yields around 130,000 clones, roughly 92% seen once. The sequenced sample was peripheral blood, obtained 28 days after the second AZD1222 dose. The receptor source for this set is an adult who received the AZD1222 COVID-19 vaccine.

This chain joins TRBV30 and TRBJ1-1; no reliable D call. Per germline, CDR1 GTSNPN and CDR2 SVGIG (reference sequence). The CDR3 is 10 residues long. Trimming cost V 3 bases and J 6 bases, with 5 bases left between them. The CDR3, as DNA: TGTGCCTGGAGCCCCCCTGAAGCTTTCTTT. Its translation is CAWSPPEAFF.

The chain combines TRBV7-9 with TRBJ2-7, with 9 positions matching TRBD1. Germline V gene sequence: CDR1 SEHNR, CDR2 FQNEAQ (reference sequence). The CDR3 is 16 amino acids. V was pared by 0 bases and J by 6 bases, with 9 bases of the junction left unmatched. CDR3 DNA sequence: TGTGCCAGCAGCTTAGCGGGTGCACAGGGGGCGGTCGAGCAGTACTTC. It specifies CASSLAGAQGAVEQYF.

The gene calls are TRBV5-4 and TRBJ2-3; D perhaps matches TRBD2 (6 bases). Trimming removed 0 bases from V and 0 bases from J, with 8 bases in between. Germline V gene sequence: CDR1 SGHNT, CDR2 YYREEE (reference sequence). The CDR3 sequence is 15 residues long. The CDR3 region has the DNA TGTGCCAGCAGCTTGGGCGGGGTAAGCACAGATACGCAGTATTTT. Amino acid sequence: CASSLGGVSTDTQYF. Combining the CDR3 with reference TRBV5-4 and TRBJ2-3 gives the whole variable domain ETGVTQSPTHLIKTRGQQVTLRCSSQSGHNTVSWYQQALGQGPQFIFQYYREEENGRGNFPPRFSGLQFPNYSSELNVNALELDDSALYLCASSLGGVSTDTQYFGPGTRLTVL.

The V gene is TRBV4-2, the J gene TRBJ2-2; TRBD1 matches at 11 bases. The CDR3 has 15 amino acids. CDR1 and CDR2 (germline): LGHNA, YNFKEQ. V was pared by 8 bases and J by 8 bases, with 10 bases of the junction left unmatched. The CDR3 loop reads CASGGQGAVAGELFF. Here the CDR3 DNA reads TGTGCCAGCGGCGGACAGGGGGCTGTAGCGGGGGAGCTGTTTTTT.

V and J are TRBV7-3 and TRBJ2-3, with D possibly TRBD1 on 5 matching bases. Between the trimmed V and J ends, which lost 8 bases and 3 bases, there was a span of 18 bases. There are 15 residues in the CDR3. Germline assignment: CDR1 SGHTA and CDR2 FQGTGA. The CDR3 loop reads CASAGQGIVTDTQYF. The CDR3 nucleotides read TGTGCCAGCGCTGGGCAGGGTATAGTGACAGATACGCAGTATTTT.

The CDR3 reads CASSRQGVDSPLHF. Here the CDR3 DNA reads TGTGCCAGTAGCCGACAGGGAGTGGATTCACCCCTCCACTTT. The rearrangement uses TRBV19 and TRBJ1-6; 7 nucleotides align to TRBD1. This CDR3 has 14 residues. V was pared by 6 bases and J by 8 bases, with 7 bases of the junction left unmatched. The V gene's germline CDR1 is LNHDA and CDR2 SQIVND (reference sequence).

The chain carries TRBV11-2 and TRBJ2-5, with TRBD2 matching 9 bases. The junction had 5 bases not matched to a gene; V was cut back by 1 base and J by 2 bases. Germline V CDR1 and CDR2: SGHAT, FQNNGV. This CDR3 contains 16 residues. CDR3 protein: CASSLGLAGSQETQYF. The CDR3, as DNA: TGTGCCAGCAGCTTAGGGCTAGCGGGGTCTCAAGAGACCCAGTACTTC.

This clone was recorded only once. The V gene is TRBV19, the J gene TRBJ2-7; 9 nucleotides match TRBD2. The V gene end was trimmed by 10 bases and the J gene end by 3 bases; junction bases not matched to a gene: 13. Looked up from germline, CDR1 is LNHDA and CDR2 is SQIVND (reference sequence). The CDR3 totals 15 residues. DNA for the CDR3: TGTGCCACTGGTCGAGGGAAAGCGGGAGGCTACGAGCAGTACTTC. The encoded protein is CATGRGKAGGYEQYF.

In this sample, this clone turned up once. The chain has TRBV7-9 and TRBJ1-4, with D uncertain. The CDR3 runs to 13 residues. V shed 1 base and J shed 8 bases, with 8 bases lying between them. Germline V gene lookup returns CDR1 SEHNR and CDR2 FQNEAQ (reference sequence). The CDR3 bases are TGTGCCAGCAGCTTAGTCGAGAAGGAAAAACTGTTTTTT. Translation gives CASSLVEKEKLFF.

The chain combines TRBV6-5 with TRBJ2-1; TRBD2 aligns across 13 bases. V lost 6 bases, J lost 5 bases, and 4 bases stayed unmatched. This CDR3 is 15 amino acids long. The V gene's germline CDR1 is MNHEY and CDR2 SVGAGI. The CDR3 loop is CASSYGTSGNNEQFF. The CDR3 DNA reads TGTGCCAGCAGCTACGGGACTAGCGGGAACAATGAGCAGTTCTTC.

CDR3 amino acids: CASAPGRGRKLFF. CDR3 nucleotides: TGTGCCAGCGCACCTGGCAGAGGTCGAAAACTGTTTTTT. J is TRBJ1-4 and V is TRBV3-1 (or the pseudogene TRBV3-2); D gene ambiguous. The CDR3 is 13 amino acids. CDR1 is LGHDT, CDR2 YNNKEL, per germline (reference sequence). The V and J ends lost 8 bases and 10 bases respectively, with 17 bases between them.

The chain joins TRBV6-5 to TRBJ1-6; tentative D call: TRBD1 (6 bases). This CDR3 spans 15 amino acids. In germline, CDR1 is MNHEY, CDR2 SVGAGI. Trimming stripped 6 bases from V and 4 bases from J, with 13 bases between. CDR3 sequence reads: CASRTQGGYNSPLHF. The CDR3 coding sequence is TGTGCCAGCAGGACTCAAGGGGGTTATAATTCACCCCTCCACTTT.

This clone appeared a single time. This chain joins TRBV6-4 and TRBJ1-6, with D tentatively TRBD1 (5 bases). V lost 7 bases, J lost 7 bases, and 26 bases lay in between. The CDR3 is made up of 18 amino acids. CDR1 and CDR2 (germline): MRHNA, SNTAGT. CDR3 sequence (DNA): TGTGCCAGCATCCCACCCAATTGGGGCAGCCGGGTCAATTCACCCCTCCACTTT. This codes for CASIPPNWGSRVNSPLHF.

This rearrangement joins TRBV29-1 to TRBJ1-1; maybe TRBD1 (5 bases). This CDR3 is 13 amino acids long. Germline V CDR1 and CDR2: SQVTM, ANQGSEA. Trimming removed 4 bases from V and 2 bases from J, with 11 bases in between. The DNA for the CDR3 is TGCAGCGTTGCTTGGCAGGGAAACACTGAAGCTTTCTTT. This encodes CSVAWQGNTEAFF.

This chain links TRBV11-2 with TRBJ2-3; no clear D gene. There are 14 residues in the CDR3. CDR1 and CDR2 from the germline V gene are SGHAT and FQNNGV. The V end was cut by 2 bases, the J end by 6 bases, with 12 bases between. This CDR3 is CASSLTSSEDTQYF. The CDR3, as DNA: TGTGCCAGCAGCTTAACCTCAAGCGAGGATACGCAGTATTTT.

The chain uses TRBV6-5 and TRBJ2-3, with D unresolved. The germline V gene has CDR1 MNHEY and CDR2 SVGAGI. V lost 1 base and J 4 bases, leaving 9 bases between the germline ends. CDR3 length: 14 residues. In nucleotides, the CDR3 is TGTGCCAGCAGTTACTTCCGGGCAGCAGATACGCAGTATTTT. It codes for CASSYFRAADTQYF.

This rearrangement joins TRBV28 to TRBJ1-2; D not resolved. Germline-derived CDR1 and CDR2 are MDHEN and SYDVKM. Trimming cost V 8 bases and J 2 bases, with 12 bases left between them. The CDR3 consists of 13 residues. The CDR3 DNA sequence: TGTGCCAGCTTGGGCCTGGAGAACTATGGCTACACCTTC. It encodes CASLGLENYGYTF.

This chain joins TRBV7-6 and TRBJ1-2, with TRBD1 matching 7 bases. The V gene end was trimmed by 1 base and the J gene end by 4 bases; junction bases not matched to a gene: 9. In germline, CDR1 is SGHVS, CDR2 FNYEAQ. This CDR3 region has 16 residues. As DNA, the CDR3 is TGTGCCAGCAGCTTAGAGGGGATGACAGGGAGCTATGGCTACACCTTC. Translated, it gives CASSLEGMTGSYGYTF.

This clone appeared a single time. The V and J genes are TRBV6-2 or TRBV6-3 and TRBJ1-3; D may be TRBD1 (5 bases). This CDR3 contains 16 residues. Germline CDR1 reads MNHEY; CDR2 reads SVGEGT. V dropped 2 bases and J dropped 4 bases, with 15 bases sitting between them. The CDR3 sequence is CASSYGVRDVGNTIYF. Here the CDR3 DNA reads TGTGCCAGCAGTTACGGAGTCCGGGACGTAGGAAACACCATATATTTT.

DNA for the CDR3: TGTGCCAGCAGCCCCATGGGGGGGGCTAATGAAAAACTGTTTTTT. This codes for CASSPMGGANEKLFF. The chain recombines TRBV7-2 with TRBJ1-4; a possible D gene is TRBD1 (5 bases). The CDR3 sequence is 15 residues long. The V gene's germline CDR1 is SGHTA and CDR2 FQGNSA. V lost 5 bases and J lost 3, with 13 bases in between.

The chain combines TRBV7-2 with TRBJ2-3, with 7 bases fitting TRBD2. Germline V lookup: CDR1 SGHTA, CDR2 FQGNSA. V was pared by 8 bases and J by 4 bases, with 0 bases of the junction left unmatched. The CDR3 extends over 11 amino acids. Written as DNA, the CDR3 is TGTGCCAGCGGGGGGGCAGATACGCAGTATTTT. Its protein product is CASGGADTQYF.

V usage is TRBV7-8 and J usage is TRBJ2-1; D ambiguous. The V end was cut by 3 bases, the J end by 0 bases, with 6 bases between. This CDR3 region has 14 residues. Germline values: CDR1 SGHVS, CDR2 FQNEAQ. The chain's CDR3 is CASSFGSSYNEQFF. CDR3 bases: TGTGCCAGCAGCTTCGGGTCCTCCTACAATGAGCAGTTCTTC. The variable domain in full, with the rest retrieved from reference TRBV7-8 and TRBJ2-1, is GAGVSQSPRYKVAKRGQDVALRCDPISGHVSLFWYQQALGQGPEFLTYFQNEAQLDKSGLPSDRFFAERPEGSVSTLKIQRTQQEDSAVYLCASSFGSSYNEQFFGPGTRLTVL.

This chain links TRBV7-9 with TRBJ1-1; the D gene is possibly TRBD1 (6 bases). CDR3 size: 14 residues. The V gene lost 3 bases and the J gene lost 2 bases, with 10 bases spanning the gap. Germline loops: CDR1 SEHNR, CDR2 FQNEAQ (reference sequence). In DNA form, the CDR3 reads TGTGCCAGCAGCTTGCCAGGGGCAAACACTGAAGCTTTCTTT. Protein product: CASSLPGANTEAFF. The entire variable domain, with the rest obtained from reference TRBV7-9 and TRBJ1-1, is as follows: DTGVSQNPRHKITKRGQNVTFRCDPISEHNRLYWYRQTLGQGPEFLTYFQNEAQLEKSRLLSDRFSAERPKGSFSTLEIQRTEQGDSAMYLCASSLPGANTEAFFGQGTRLTVV.

V usage is TRBV5-5 and J usage is TRBJ1-6, with a possible D match to TRBD1 (6 bases). Between the trimmed V and J ends, which lost 3 bases and 7 bases, there was a span of 11 bases. This CDR3 is 14 amino acids long. CDR1 SGHKS and CDR2 YYEKEE come from the germline V gene (reference sequence). The CDR3 sequence is CASSYGQLNSPLHF. DNA of the CDR3: TGTGCCAGCAGCTATGGACAGTTAAATTCACCCCTCCACTTT.

The J gene is TRBJ1-4, the V gene TRBV11-1; 7 nucleotides agree with TRBD1. Germline CDR1 is SGHAT and CDR2 is FQDESV (reference sequence). Losses at the gene ends were 5 bases for V and 1 base for J; bases not matched to a gene: 4. The CDR3 extends over 15 amino acids. The CDR3 bases are TGTGCCAGCAGCGTCCGGGACAGAACTAATGAAAAACTGTTTTTT. Translated, it gives CASSVRDRTNEKLFF.

This chain connects TRBV3-1 (or the pseudogene TRBV3-2) to TRBJ1-1; D gene uncertain. The V gene lost 5 bases and the J gene lost 0 bases, with 7 bases spanning the gap. Germline loops: CDR1 LGHDT, CDR2 YNNKEL (reference sequence). The CDR3 consists of 13 residues. CDR3 sequence: CASSSTLNTEAFF. In DNA form, the CDR3 reads TGTGCCAGCAGCTCGACCCTGAACACTGAAGCTTTCTTT.

V usage is TRBV11-3 and J usage is TRBJ1-6, with D uncertain. The CDR3 totals 15 residues. The germline CDR1 and CDR2 sequences are SGHNT and YENEEA. Trimming removed 0 bases at V and 5 bases at J, with 8 bases between. The CDR3 coding sequence is TGTGCCAGCAGCTTAGACAGCCTGAATAATTCACCCCTCCACTTT. This sequence encodes CASSLDSLNNSPLHF.

The chain uses TRBV10-3 and TRBJ2-5; D not resolved. Trimming cost V 3 bases and J 3 bases, with 5 bases left between them. The length of the CDR3 is 12 residues. Per the germline V gene, CDR1 is ENHRY and CDR2 is SYGVKD. This chain's CDR3 is CAISDKKETQYF. CDR3 sequence (DNA): TGTGCCATCAGTGACAAGAAAGAGACCCAGTACTTC.

The J gene is TRBJ2-2, the V gene TRBV9; 8 bases fit TRBD1. Germline CDR1 SGDLS, CDR2 YYNGEE. The length of the CDR3 is 13 residues. The junction had 0 bases not matched to a gene; V was cut back by 5 bases and J by 3 bases. CDR3 amino acids: CASRTGDTGELFF. CDR3 nucleotides: TGTGCCAGCAGGACAGGGGACACCGGGGAGCTGTTTTTT.

This clone was picked up one time. V gene TRBV5-1 combines with J gene TRBJ2-5; tentative D call: TRBD1 (5 bases). Trimming left V 0 bases short and J 3 bases short, with 9 bases between. The germline gives CDR1 SGHRS, CDR2 YFSETQ. This CDR3 is 14 amino acids long. CDR3: CASSLGQSEETQYF. The CDR3 DNA sequence: TGCGCCAGCAGCTTGGGACAGTCAGAAGAGACCCAGTACTTC. The full variable domain, completed using reference TRBV5-1 and TRBJ2-5, is KAGVTQTPRYLIKTRGQQVTLSCSPISGHRSVSWYQQTPGQGLQFLFEYFSETQRNKGNFPGRFSGRQFSNSRSEMNVSTLELGDSALYLCASSLGQSEETQYFGPGTRLLVL.